These T cell receptor beta chains were read from a single sample in a study of control samples from healthy donors and cancer patients. TCRdb keeps only in-frame clones here, not all; method: immunoSEQ multiplex PCR. Among about 15,000 clones listed, approximately 80% were seen once. The source material was formalin-fixed, paraffin-embedded tissue. These receptors were taken from a female donor with lung cancer. Both conserved end residues are part of each CDR3. Fields, in order: J gene, D gene, V gene, CDR3 length, clone size, CDR3 DNA, CDR3 protein. D genes are given only for firm matches. For some rows the clone size is stated as once, few or many, or as a class when expanded; others skip it.

j_call: TRBJ2-1
d_call: TRBD2
v_call: TRBV27
cdr3_length: 16
clone_size: NA
cdr3_nt: TGTGCCAGCAGTCCTCTAGCGGGAGATCCCTACAATGAGCAGTTCTTC
cdr3_aa: CASSPLAGDPYNEQFF

j_call: TRBJ2-7
d_call: NA
v_call: TRBV5-1
cdr3_length: 14
clone_size: NA
cdr3_nt: TGCGCCAGCAGCTCCTATAGCGGAAACTACGAGCAGTACTTC
cdr3_aa: CASSSYSGNYEQYF

j_call: TRBJ2-5
d_call: TRBD2
v_call: TRBV4-3
cdr3_length: 18
clone_size: NA
cdr3_nt: TGCGCCAGCAGCCACGGACTAGCGGGAGGTGGGGTCCAAGAGACCCAGTACTTC
cdr3_aa: CASSHGLAGGGVQETQYF

j_call: TRBJ1-1
d_call: NA
v_call: TRBV29-1
cdr3_length: 14
clone_size: NA
cdr3_nt: TGCAGCGTTGGCGGGGGGCCCCTGAACACTGAAGCTTTCTTT
cdr3_aa: CSVGGGPLNTEAFF

j_call: TRBJ1-2
d_call: TRBD1
v_call: TRBV6-2/TRBV6-3
cdr3_length: 16
clone_size: few
cdr3_nt: TGTGCCAGCAGTTACTCGACGGACAGGGGCGACTATGGCTACACCTTC
cdr3_aa: CASSYSTDRGDYGYTF

j_call: TRBJ2-1
d_call: TRBD2
v_call: TRBV6-5
cdr3_length: 15
clone_size: NA
cdr3_nt: TGTGCCAGCAGACCTAGCGGGAGCCGTTACAATGAGCAGTTCTTC
cdr3_aa: CASRPSGSRYNEQFF

j_call: TRBJ2-7
d_call: TRBD2
v_call: TRBV27
cdr3_length: 15
clone_size: NA
cdr3_nt: TGTGCCAGCAGGGGGACTAGCGGGGGCTCTCGGGAGCAGTACTTC
cdr3_aa: CASRGTSGGSREQYF

j_call: TRBJ2-3
d_call: NA
v_call: TRBV19
cdr3_length: 14
clone_size: few
cdr3_nt: TGTGCCACTATACCGAGGATTGGAACAGATACGCAGTATTTT
cdr3_aa: CATIPRIGTDTQYF

j_call: TRBJ1-6
d_call: NA
v_call: TRBV19
cdr3_length: 12
clone_size: NA
cdr3_nt: TGTGCCAGTAGTATAAGTTCAGGGGCCCTCCACTTT
cdr3_aa: CASSISSGALHF

j_call: TRBJ2-5
d_call: NA
v_call: TRBV1
cdr3_length: 13
clone_size: NA
cdr3_nt: TGCACCAGCCAGAGTCTCCTCCCGAGGGCCCAGTACTTC
cdr3_aa: CTSQSLLPRAQYF

j_call: TRBJ1-6
d_call: NA
v_call: TRBV20-1
cdr3_length: 14
clone_size: NA
cdr3_nt: TGCAGTGCTAGTAGTTTAAGGGGAGATTCACCCCTCCACTTT
cdr3_aa: CSASSLRGDSPLHF

j_call: TRBJ1-2
d_call: TRBD1
v_call: TRBV5-5
cdr3_length: 13
clone_size: NA
cdr3_nt: TGTGCCAGCAGCGAGGGACAGGGGGTAAGCTACACCTTC
cdr3_aa: CASSEGQGVSYTF

j_call: TRBJ2-5
d_call: NA
v_call: TRBV6-2/TRBV6-3
cdr3_length: 15
clone_size: few
cdr3_nt: TGTGCCAGCAGCCCTATAGGACCGCTCCAAGAGACCCAGTACTTC
cdr3_aa: CASSPIGPLQETQYF

j_call: TRBJ2-5
d_call: NA
v_call: TRBV19
cdr3_length: 13
clone_size: NA
cdr3_nt: TGTGCCAGTAGAGTGAAGGGAGTGGAGACCCAGTACTTC
cdr3_aa: CASRVKGVETQYF

j_call: TRBJ1-2
d_call: NA
v_call: TRBV2
cdr3_length: 12
clone_size: NA
cdr3_nt: TGTGCCAGCAGGGTAGGAGCTGAAGGCTACACCTTC
cdr3_aa: CASRVGAEGYTF

j_call: TRBJ2-7
d_call: NA
v_call: TRBV27
cdr3_length: 15
clone_size: NA
cdr3_nt: TGTGCCAGCAGTCTATCCGTGGAAGGGTCCTACGAGCAGTACTTC
cdr3_aa: CASSLSVEGSYEQYF

j_call: TRBJ1-6
d_call: TRBD1
v_call: TRBV30
cdr3_length: 15
clone_size: NA
cdr3_nt: TGTGCCTGGAGGGGGAGACAGGGGGCCGATTCACCCCTCCACTTT
cdr3_aa: CAWRGRQGADSPLHF

j_call: TRBJ1-1
d_call: NA
v_call: TRBV5-1
cdr3_length: 15
clone_size: NA
cdr3_nt: TGCGCCAGCAGCATGCAGGGTGGTCAGAACACTGAAGCTTTCTTT
cdr3_aa: CASSMQGGQNTEAFF

j_call: TRBJ1-1
d_call: NA
v_call: TRBV29-1
cdr3_length: 13
clone_size: NA
cdr3_nt: TGCAGCGTTACAGAAAAGTCGAACACTGAAGCTTTCTTT
cdr3_aa: CSVTEKSNTEAFF

j_call: TRBJ2-2
d_call: TRBD2
v_call: TRBV7-9
cdr3_length: 19
clone_size: NA
cdr3_nt: TGTGCCAGCAGCTTACGAGTTGTAGCGGGGGGGCCGGGCACCGGGGAGCTGTTTTTT
cdr3_aa: CASSLRVVAGGPGTGELFF

j_call: TRBJ2-2
d_call: NA
v_call: TRBV3-1/TRBV3-2
cdr3_length: 12
clone_size: NA
cdr3_nt: TGTGCCAGCAGCTTTTTCGCCGGGGAGCTGTTTTTT
cdr3_aa: CASSFFAGELFF

j_call: TRBJ1-5
d_call: NA
v_call: TRBV27
cdr3_length: 13
clone_size: large
cdr3_nt: TGTGCCAGCAGTTTAGTCACGAATCAGCCCCAGCATTTT
cdr3_aa: CASSLVTNQPQHF

j_call: TRBJ2-3
d_call: TRBD2
v_call: TRBV30
cdr3_length: 13
clone_size: NA
cdr3_nt: TGTGCCTGGACTAGCGGAGGCACAGATACGCAGTATTTT
cdr3_aa: CAWTSGGTDTQYF

j_call: TRBJ1-3
d_call: NA
v_call: TRBV7-8
cdr3_length: 15
clone_size: NA
cdr3_nt: TGTGCCAGCAGCTTATCGGAGGGAGCTGGAAACACCATATATTTT
cdr3_aa: CASSLSEGAGNTIYF

j_call: TRBJ1-2
d_call: TRBD1
v_call: TRBV4-1
cdr3_length: 14
clone_size: NA
cdr3_nt: TGCGCCAGCAGCCAGGGACAGGGGGCTTATGGCTACACCTTC
cdr3_aa: CASSQGQGAYGYTF